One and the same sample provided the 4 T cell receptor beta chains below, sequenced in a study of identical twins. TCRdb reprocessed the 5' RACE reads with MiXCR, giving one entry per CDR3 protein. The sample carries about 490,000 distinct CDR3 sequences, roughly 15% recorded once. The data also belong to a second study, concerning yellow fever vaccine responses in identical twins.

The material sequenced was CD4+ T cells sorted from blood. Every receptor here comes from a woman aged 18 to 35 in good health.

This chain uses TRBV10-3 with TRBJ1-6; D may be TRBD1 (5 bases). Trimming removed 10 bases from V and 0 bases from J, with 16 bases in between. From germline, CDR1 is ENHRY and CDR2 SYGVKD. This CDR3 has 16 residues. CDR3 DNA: TGTGCCACCACTGGACAACTAAGCTCCTATAATTCACCCCTCCACTTT. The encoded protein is CATTGQLSSYNSPLHF.

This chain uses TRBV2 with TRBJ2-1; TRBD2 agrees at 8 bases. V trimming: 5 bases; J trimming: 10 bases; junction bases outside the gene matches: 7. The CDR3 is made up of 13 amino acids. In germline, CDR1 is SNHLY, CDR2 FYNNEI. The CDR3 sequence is CASSSAIAGEQFF. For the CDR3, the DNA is TGTGCCAGCAGTTCCGCCATAGCGGGAGAGCAGTTCTTC.

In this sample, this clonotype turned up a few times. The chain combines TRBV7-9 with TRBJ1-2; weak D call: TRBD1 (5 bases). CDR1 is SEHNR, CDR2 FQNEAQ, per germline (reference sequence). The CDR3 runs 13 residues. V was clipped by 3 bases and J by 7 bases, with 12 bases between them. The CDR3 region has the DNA TGTGCCAGCAGCTTTCCAGGGTCCTTTGGCTACACCTTC. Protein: CASSFPGSFGYTF.

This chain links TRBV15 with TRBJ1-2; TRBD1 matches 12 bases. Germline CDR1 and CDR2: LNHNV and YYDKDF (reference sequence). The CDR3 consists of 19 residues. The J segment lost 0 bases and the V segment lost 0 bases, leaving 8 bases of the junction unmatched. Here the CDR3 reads CATSRDSGTGGPPNYGYTF. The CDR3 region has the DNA TGTGCCACCAGCAGAGATAGCGGGACAGGGGGCCCCCCTAACTATGGCTACACCTTC.